This T cell receptor (beta chain) was documented in a study of T cell responses to AZD1222 COVID-19 vaccine. Whole-study findings and limits: Baseline serology detected seropositivity in only 5 to 7 AZD1222 recipients. Reportedly, nearly half of unique spike TCRs recognized epitopes outside B.1.351/B.1.1.7 mutations.

The protocol was immunoSEQ multiplex PCR, while the TCRdb copy is restricted to in-frame clones and leaves out a portion. The table shows about 66,000 clones, with around nine tenths occurring only once. V lost 0 bases and J lost 2, with 11 bases in between. CDR3 size: 16 residues. Germline CDR1 is WNHNN and CDR2 is SYGVQD (reference sequence). Concerning this clone itself: Its antigen is unidentified.

This chain connects TRBV10-1 to TRBJ2-1; possible D gene TRBD2, 6 bases. Here the sequenced sample was peripheral blood, taken 28 days after the second dose of the MenACWY control vaccine. This clonotype was obtained from an adult who received the MenACWY meningococcal vaccine as a control. CDR3: CASSESGRFAYNEQFF. CDR3 DNA sequence: TGCGCCAGCAGTGAGTCGGGGAGGTTCGCCTACAATGAGCAGTTCTTC.